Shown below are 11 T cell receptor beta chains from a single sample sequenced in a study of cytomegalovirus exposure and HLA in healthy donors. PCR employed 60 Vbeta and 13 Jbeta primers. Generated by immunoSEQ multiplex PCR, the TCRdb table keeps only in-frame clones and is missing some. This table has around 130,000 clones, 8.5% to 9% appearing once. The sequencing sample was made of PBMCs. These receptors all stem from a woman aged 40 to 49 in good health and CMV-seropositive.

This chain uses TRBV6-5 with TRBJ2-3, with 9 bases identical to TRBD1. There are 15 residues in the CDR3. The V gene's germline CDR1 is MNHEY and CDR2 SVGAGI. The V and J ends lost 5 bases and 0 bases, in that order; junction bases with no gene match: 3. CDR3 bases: TGTGCCAGCAGTAACAGGGGGCGCAGCACAGATACGCAGTATTTT. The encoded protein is CASSNRGRSTDTQYF.

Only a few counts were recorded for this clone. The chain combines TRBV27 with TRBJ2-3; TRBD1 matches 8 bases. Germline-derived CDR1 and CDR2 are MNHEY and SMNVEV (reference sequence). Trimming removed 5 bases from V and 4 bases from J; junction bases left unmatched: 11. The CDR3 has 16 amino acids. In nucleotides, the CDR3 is TGTGCCAGCAGTCGGAGGACAGGGAGAATAGCAGATACGCAGTATTTT. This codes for CASSRRTGRIADTQYF.

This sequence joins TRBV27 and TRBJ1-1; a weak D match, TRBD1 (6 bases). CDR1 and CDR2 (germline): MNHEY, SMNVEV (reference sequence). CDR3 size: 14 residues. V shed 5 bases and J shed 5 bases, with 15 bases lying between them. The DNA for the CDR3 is TGTGCCAGCAGTCCTCCCACAGGGCGAACTGAAGCTTTCTTT. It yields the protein CASSPPTGRTEAFF.

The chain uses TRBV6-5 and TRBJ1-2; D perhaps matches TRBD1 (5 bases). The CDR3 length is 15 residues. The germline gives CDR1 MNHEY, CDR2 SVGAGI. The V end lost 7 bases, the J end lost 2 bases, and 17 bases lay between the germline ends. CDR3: CASTSGRGINYGYTF. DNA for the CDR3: TGTGCCAGCACCTCAGGGAGGGGAATAAACTATGGCTACACCTTC.

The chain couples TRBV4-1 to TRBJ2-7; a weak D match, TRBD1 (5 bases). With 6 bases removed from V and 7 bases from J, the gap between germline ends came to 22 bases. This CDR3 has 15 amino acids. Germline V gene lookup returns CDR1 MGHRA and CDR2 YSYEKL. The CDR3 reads CASSRQGTGRGEQYF. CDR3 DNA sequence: TGCGCCAGCAGTCGTCAGGGTACCGGACGCGGTGAGCAGTACTTC.

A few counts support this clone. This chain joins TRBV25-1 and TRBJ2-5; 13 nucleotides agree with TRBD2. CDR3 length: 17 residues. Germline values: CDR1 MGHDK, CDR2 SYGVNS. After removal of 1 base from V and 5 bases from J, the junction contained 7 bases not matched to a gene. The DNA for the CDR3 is TGTGCCAGCAGTGAATTTACTAGCGGGGGGGCCGGGGAGACCCAGTACTTC. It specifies CASSEFTSGGAGETQYF.

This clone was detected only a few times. Written as DNA, the CDR3 is TGTGCCAGCAGCCCGGGGATGGGACAGAACACCGGGGAGCTGTTTTTT. This gives the protein CASSPGMGQNTGELFF. This rearrangement joins TRBV7-3 to TRBJ2-2; D may be TRBD1 (6 bases). Germline CDR1 reads SGHTA; CDR2 reads FQGTGA. The V gene lost 5 bases and the J gene lost 1 base, with 14 bases spanning the gap. CDR3 length: 16 residues.

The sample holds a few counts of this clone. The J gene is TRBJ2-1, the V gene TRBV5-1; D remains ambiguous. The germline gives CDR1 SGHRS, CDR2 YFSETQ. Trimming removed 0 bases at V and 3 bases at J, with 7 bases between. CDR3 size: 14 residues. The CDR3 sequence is CASSLVTDYNEQFF. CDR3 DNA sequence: TGCGCCAGCAGCTTGGTTACAGACTACAATGAGCAGTTCTTC.

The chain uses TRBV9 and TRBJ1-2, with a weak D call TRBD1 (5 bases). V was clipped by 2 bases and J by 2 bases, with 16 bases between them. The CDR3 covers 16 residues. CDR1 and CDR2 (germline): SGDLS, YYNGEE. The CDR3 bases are TGTGCCAGCAGCGTCTTCCAGGGATACGACAACTATGGCTACACCTTC. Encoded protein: CASSVFQGYDNYGYTF.

CDR3 DNA sequence: TGCGCCAGCAGCTTGGGTAGGTCAAGCGGGGGAGAGACCCAGTACTTC. Its translation: CASSLGRSSGGETQYF. The V and J genes are TRBV5-1 and TRBJ2-5; 8 bases match TRBD2. J was trimmed by 4 bases and V by 0 bases; bases with no gene match: 8. CDR1 SGHRS and CDR2 YFSETQ come from the germline V gene. The CDR3 has 16 amino acids.

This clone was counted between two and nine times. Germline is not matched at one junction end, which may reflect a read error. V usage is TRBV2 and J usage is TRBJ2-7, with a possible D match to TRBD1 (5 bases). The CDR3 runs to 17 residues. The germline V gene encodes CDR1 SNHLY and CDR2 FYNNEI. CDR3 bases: TGTGCCAGCAGTGTTGGGGCAGGATTCGGGTCCTACTACGAGCAGCACTTC. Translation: CASSVGAGFGSYYEQHF.